Shown below are 26 T cell receptor beta chains from a single sample sequenced in a study of blood T cell repertoires in COVID-19. This table comes from immunoSEQ multiplex PCR, and its TCRdb copy is limited to in-frame clones, with some not included. Among 84,000 or so clones listed, roughly 86% were seen once. The sequencing input was peripheral blood. These receptor sequences come from a man between 65 and 80 years old with acute or convalescent COVID-19.

Turning to this clone: Other DNA sequences in this sample translate to the same CDR3. The chain links TRBV7-9 to TRBJ2-1; TRBD2 matches at 12 bases. The V gene's germline CDR1 is SEHNR and CDR2 FQNEAQ (reference sequence). The ends lost 1 base at V and 4 bases at J; junction bases unmatched: 5. CDR3 length: 17 residues. The CDR3 sequence: CASSLGLLAGGYNEQFF. CDR3 in DNA: TGTGCCAGCAGCTTAGGCCTCCTAGCGGGAGGGTACAATGAGCAGTTCTTC.

This clone was counted a few times. The chain employs TRBV27 and TRBJ2-3; 11 nucleotides match TRBD2. The length of the CDR3 is 16 residues. The ends lost 5 bases at V and 0 bases at J; junction bases unmatched: 4. Germline V gives CDR1 MNHEY, CDR2 SMNVEV (reference sequence). CDR3 sequence: CASSPSGRRSTDTQYF. The CDR3 nucleotides read TGTGCCAGCAGTCCTAGCGGGAGGAGGAGCACAGATACGCAGTATTTT.

The V and J genes are TRBV28 and TRBJ1-4; 8 bases are a match to TRBD1. This CDR3 has 14 amino acids. J was trimmed by 5 bases and V by 5 bases; bases with no gene match: 4. Germline CDR1 and CDR2: MDHEN and SYDVKM. CDR3 amino acids: CASSVTGENEKLFF. The CDR3 DNA reads as TGTGCCAGCAGTGTGACAGGGGAAAATGAAAAACTGTTTTTT.

The chain has TRBV11-2 and TRBJ2-2; tentatively, D is TRBD2 (6 bases). Germline loops: CDR1 SGHAT, CDR2 FQNNGV. With 1 base removed from V and 6 bases from J, the gap between germline ends came to 15 bases. The CDR3 has 16 amino acids. The CDR3 here is CASSLGGGGEAGELFF. Written as DNA, the CDR3 is TGTGCCAGCAGCTTAGGGGGCGGAGGGGAAGCCGGGGAGCTGTTTTTT.

This clone showed up just once. The V call is TRBV28, the J call TRBJ1-1; 7 bases fit TRBD1. V lost 5 bases to trimming and J lost 5 bases; unmatched junction nucleotides: 11. The length of the CDR3 is 15 residues. Per germline, CDR1 MDHEN and CDR2 SYDVKM. CDR3 DNA sequence: TGTGCCAGCAGTGCTCGACAGGGTTTTAAGACTGAAGCTTTCTTT. Residues: CASSARQGFKTEAFF.

The genes are TRBV6-5 and TRBJ1-5; D might be TRBD1 (6 bases). This CDR3 region has 14 residues. Germline V CDR1 and CDR2: MNHEY, SVGAGI. V lost 6 bases and J lost 7, with 16 bases in between. Here the CDR3 reads CASRKNRVGQPQHF. CDR3 bases: TGTGCCAGCAGGAAAAACAGGGTCGGGCAGCCCCAGCATTTT.

This clone was detected only a few times. The chain employs TRBV29-1 and TRBJ2-7; TRBD2 is a possible D gene (6 bases). Trimming removed 2 bases at V and 2 bases at J, with 10 bases between. The CDR3 totals 13 residues. Germline CDR1 and CDR2: SQVTM and ANQGSEA. The CDR3 protein is CSVELGRTYEQYF. Here the CDR3 DNA reads TGCAGCGTTGAACTTGGGAGGACCTACGAGCAGTACTTC.

The rearrangement links TRBV6-5 to TRBJ2-7; D is perhaps TRBD2 (6 bases). The CDR3 totals 14 residues. In germline, CDR1 is MNHEY, CDR2 SVGAGI. V lost 2 bases and J lost 3, with 11 bases in between. The chain's CDR3 is CASSYRLGGYEQYF. The CDR3 nucleotides read TGTGCCAGCAGTTACCGGCTCGGGGGCTACGAGCAGTACTTC.

The chain uses TRBV7-2 and TRBJ2-1, with D possibly TRBD2 on 6 matching bases. Germline CDR1 is SGHTA and CDR2 is FQGNSA. The CDR3 runs 15 residues. V lost 5 bases and J 0 bases, leaving 11 bases between the germline ends. This CDR3 is CASSPGRGSYNEQFF. CDR3 sequence (DNA): TGTGCCAGCAGCCCTGGGCGGGGCTCCTACAATGAGCAGTTCTTC.

This clone was counted a single time. The chain carries TRBV27 and TRBJ2-2; 16 bases line up with TRBD2. Germline CDR1 and CDR2: MNHEY and SMNVEV (reference sequence). The CDR3 is 19 residues long. J lost 3 bases, V lost 6 bases, and 10 bases had no gene match. The CDR3, as DNA: TGTGCCAGCAGCCCGCCGGGACTAGCGGGAGGGCCTGACACCGGGGAGCTGTTTTTT. Translation gives CASSPPGLAGGPDTGELFF.

V gene TRBV6-5 combines with J gene TRBJ2-1; D is possibly TRBD1 (5 bases). The CDR3 contains 15 residues. Per germline, CDR1 MNHEY and CDR2 SVGAGI. V was trimmed by 6 bases and J by 9 bases, leaving 21 bases between them. CDR3 coding DNA: TGTGCCAGCAGGAGAGACAGATCGGGCATTGGTGAGCAGTTCTTC. Translation: CASRRDRSGIGEQFF.

This chain uses TRBV7-2 with TRBJ2-6; a possible D gene is TRBD1 (5 bases). The CDR3 covers 16 residues. The V gene's germline CDR1 is SGHTA and CDR2 FQGNSA. Between the trimmed V and J ends, which lost 1 base and 0 bases, there was a span of 7 bases. The CDR3 sequence is CASSLGTGSGANVLTF. CDR3 in DNA: TGTGCCAGCAGCTTAGGAACAGGCTCTGGGGCCAACGTCCTGACTTTC.

This chain links TRBV3-1 (or the pseudogene TRBV3-2) with TRBJ2-7; 7 nucleotides agree with TRBD1. The CDR3 runs to 16 residues. Germline V gene lookup returns CDR1 LGHDT and CDR2 YNNKEL (reference sequence). V lost 1 base, J lost 0 bases, and 6 bases stayed unmatched. The CDR3 DNA follows: TGTGCCAGCAGCCAAGGAACAGGGGCGAGCTCCTACGAGCAGTACTTC. It codes for CASSQGTGASSYEQYF.

J is TRBJ2-2 and V is TRBV9, with TRBD1 identical over 9 bases. The length of the CDR3 is 20 residues. CDR1 SGDLS and CDR2 YYNGEE come from the germline V gene. V dropped 3 bases and J dropped 6; count of bases not matched to a gene: 21. Here the CDR3 DNA reads TGTGCCAGCAGCGGGGACAGGGTTGGAGCTCCCGACTTTCCGTCCGGGGAGCTGTTTTTT. Protein: CASSGDRVGAPDFPSGELFF.

The chain uses TRBV6-6 and TRBJ2-3, with TRBD1 matching over 8 bases. Germline CDR1 and CDR2: MNHNY and SVGAGI (reference sequence). The CDR3 length is 14 residues. V was clipped by 6 bases and J by 6 bases; unmatched bases: 8. CDR3 nucleotides: TGTGCCAGCAGCAGGGGGCCCCTTGAGGATACGCAGTATTTT. Protein product: CASSRGPLEDTQYF.

V is TRBV2 and J is TRBJ1-1, with TRBD1 as a possible D gene (6 bases). The CDR3 length is 15 residues. The germline CDR1 and CDR2 sequences are SNHLY and FYNNEI. The ends were cut back, 8 bases at V and 1 base at J, with 17 bases in the middle. CDR3 DNA sequence: TGTGCCAGCGCCTCCGGTAGGACAGCGAACACTGAAGCTTTCTTT. Protein: CASASGRTANTEAFF.

The rearrangement links TRBV6-2 or TRBV6-3 to TRBJ2-7, with 8 bases lining up with TRBD2. Trimming at V came to 6 bases and at J to 4 bases, leaving 5 bases not matched to a gene. From germline, CDR1 is MNHEY and CDR2 SVGEGT. This CDR3 has 13 residues. CDR3 nucleotides: TGTGCCAGCAGCCGAGCGGGAGAATACGAGCAGTACTTC. It codes for CASSRAGEYEQYF.

The chain joins TRBV19 to TRBJ1-4; 10 nucleotides line up with TRBD1. This CDR3 spans 16 amino acids. V dropped 6 bases and J dropped 4; count of bases not matched to a gene: 8. In germline, CDR1 is LNHDA, CDR2 SQIVND (reference sequence). The CDR3: CASRTGGGVGNEKLFF. The CDR3 DNA is TGTGCCAGTAGGACAGGGGGCGGCGTAGGTAATGAAAAACTGTTTTTT.

CDR3 protein: CAWSTGTGLRTEAFF. CDR3 bases: TGTGCCTGGAGTACTGGGACAGGGCTTAGGACTGAAGCTTTCTTT. This chain uses TRBV30 with TRBJ1-1; 9 bases align to TRBD1. Germline V gene lookup returns CDR1 GTSNPN and CDR2 SVGIG (reference sequence). This CDR3 has 15 amino acids. After removal of 2 bases from V and 5 bases from J, the junction contained 9 bases not matched to a gene.

V is TRBV19 and J is TRBJ1-6, with unresolved D. Per the germline V gene, CDR1 is LNHDA and CDR2 is SQIVND (reference sequence). The CDR3 is 16 residues long. V shed 5 bases and J shed 9 bases, with 20 bases lying between them. CDR3 sequence: CASSLRPRGEGSPLHF. CDR3 coding DNA: TGTGCCAGTAGTCTCCGGCCCCGGGGAGAAGGTTCACCCCTCCACTTT. Filled out from reference TRBV19 and TRBJ1-6, the complete variable domain reads DGGITQSPKYLFRKEGQNVTLSCEQNLNHDAMYWYRQDPGQGLRLIYYSQIVNDFQKGDIAEGYSVSREKKESFPLTVTSAQKNPTAFYLCASSLRPRGEGSPLHFGNGTRLTVT.

The J gene is TRBJ2-1, the V gene TRBV18; 7 bases map to TRBD1. This CDR3 is 15 amino acids long. V was clipped by 3 bases and J by 0 bases; unmatched bases: 2. Germline assignment: CDR1 KGHSH and CDR2 LQKENI. The CDR3, as DNA: TGTGCCAGCTCACCTGGGGACAGCTCCTACAATGAGCAGTTCTTC. It encodes CASSPGDSSYNEQFF.

This clone was observed once. The V and J genes are TRBV5-5 and TRBJ2-3, with 16 bases that match TRBD2. This CDR3 has 19 amino acids. Germline trimming cut 0 bases from V and 2 bases from J; bases unmatched to any gene: 6. Germline-derived CDR1 and CDR2 are SGHKS and YYEKEE (reference sequence). The CDR3 protein is CASSLAGLAGGSPTDTQYF. CDR3 sequence (DNA): TGTGCCAGCAGCTTGGCGGGACTAGCGGGGGGGTCCCCCACAGATACGCAGTATTTT.

This rearrangement joins TRBV6-5 to TRBJ2-6; TRBD1 matches at 7 bases. The germline gives CDR1 MNHEY, CDR2 SVGAGI. The CDR3 extends over 16 amino acids. Trimming took 4 bases from V and 6 from J; bases not matched to a gene: 9. The DNA of the CDR3 is TGTGCCAGCAGTTCCCTATCGACAGGGAAGGCCAACGTCCTGACTTTC. This translates into CASSSLSTGKANVLTF.

This rearrangement joins TRBV5-4 to TRBJ2-7; tentative D call: TRBD2 (7 bases). V gave up 1 base and J gave up 2 bases, with 10 bases separating them. The V gene's germline CDR1 is SGHNT and CDR2 YYREEE (reference sequence). This CDR3 is built from 14 residues. The CDR3 sequence: CASSLKGGAYEQYF. DNA of the CDR3: TGTGCCAGCAGCTTGAAGGGGGGGGCCTACGAGCAGTACTTC.

The chain has TRBV2 and TRBJ2-7, with 8 bases lining up with TRBD1. Germline loops: CDR1 SNHLY, CDR2 FYNNEI. V trimming: 8 bases; J trimming: 5 bases; junction bases outside the gene matches: 14. This CDR3 comprises 15 residues. CDR3 sequence: CASVLPRTGRDEQYF. DNA for the CDR3: TGTGCCAGCGTTCTACCCCGGACAGGGCGCGACGAGCAGTACTTC.

The chain combines TRBV27 with TRBJ2-1; the D gene is possibly TRBD1 (6 bases). V was trimmed by 2 bases and J by 15 bases, leaving 11 bases between them. The CDR3 runs to 11 residues. The germline V gene encodes CDR1 MNHEY and CDR2 SMNVEV (reference sequence). Here the CDR3 reads CASSLGRGLFF. CDR3 sequence (DNA): TGTGCCAGCAGTTTAGGCAGGGGTTTGTTCTTC.